This section outlines one T cell receptor (beta chain) sequence together with its context. Its target is unknown. The data belong to a study of cytomegalovirus exposure and HLA in healthy donors. Background on the study: From HLA-typed donors, an early data release held about 85 million unique TCRs. Findings and caveats of the study: DRB1 showed the most TCR associations and HLA-C the fewest in a later analysis, as rates varied by HLA locus. Later genetic work tied a missense DCLRE1C variant to beta-chain V and J trimming. Diagnosis of cytomegalovirus status made by the classifier reportedly showed high specificity and sensitivity.

The PCR made use of 60 Vbeta and 13 Jbeta primers. Repertoires were generated with immunoSEQ multiplex PCR, while TCRdb's copy carries only in-frame clones and drops some. The profile shows roughly 120,000 clones, approximately 80% of them singletons. The CDR3 is 15 residues long. Germline values: CDR1 SGHNT, CDR2 YYREEE (reference sequence). V lost 4 bases, J lost 5 bases, and 9 bases stayed unmatched. The chain combines TRBV5-4 with TRBJ1-1; 9 bases are a match to TRBD1. The clonotype comes from a woman younger than 30 in good health and CMV-seronegative. What was sequenced was PBMCs. Here the CDR3 DNA reads TGTGCCAGCAGCGGAGCAGACAGGGGGGGGACTGAAGCTTTCTTT. Its protein is CASSGADRGGTEAFF.